This T cell receptor (beta chain) comes out of a study of T cell changes during pregnancy in multiple sclerosis. The CDR3 has 18 amino acids. The germline CDR1 and CDR2 sequences are LNHDA and SQIVND (reference sequence). The junction had 19 bases not matched to a gene; V was cut back by 6 bases and J by 7 bases. TCRdb's copy holds only in-frame clones and misses some; the assay was immunoSEQ multiplex PCR. The sample has about 120,000 clones, 93% seen once; the top ten hold approximately 6.3%. The TCR sequence derives from a female donor with multiple sclerosis, enrolled in a pregnancy study. Here the sequenced sample was peripheral blood, taken before pregnancy. The rearrangement uses TRBV19 and TRBJ1-4; TRBD1 agrees at 8 bases. The CDR3 sequence: CASRPHRQDRGEGEKLFF. In DNA form, the CDR3 reads TGTGCCAGTAGACCGCATCGTCAAGACAGGGGTGAGGGTGAAAAACTGTTTTTT.